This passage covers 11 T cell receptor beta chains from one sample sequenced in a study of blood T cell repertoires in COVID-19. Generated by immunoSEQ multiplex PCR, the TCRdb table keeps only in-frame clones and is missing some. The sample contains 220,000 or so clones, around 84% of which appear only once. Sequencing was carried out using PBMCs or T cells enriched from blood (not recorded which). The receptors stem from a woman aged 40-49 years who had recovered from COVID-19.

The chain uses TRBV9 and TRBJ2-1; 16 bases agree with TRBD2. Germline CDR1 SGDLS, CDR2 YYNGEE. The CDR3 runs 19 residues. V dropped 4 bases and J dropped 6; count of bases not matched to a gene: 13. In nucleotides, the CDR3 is TGTGCCAGCAGCACGGGACTAGCGGGAGGGGAAGGCTGGGGCAATGAGCAGTTCTTC. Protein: CASSTGLAGGEGWGNEQFF.

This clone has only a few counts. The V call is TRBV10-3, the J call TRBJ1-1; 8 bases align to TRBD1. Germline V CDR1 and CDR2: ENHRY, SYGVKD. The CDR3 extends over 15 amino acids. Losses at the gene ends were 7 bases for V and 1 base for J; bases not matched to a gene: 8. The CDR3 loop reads CAIKLDRAENTEAFF. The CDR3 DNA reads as TGTGCCATCAAGCTGGACAGGGCTGAGAACACTGAAGCTTTCTTT.

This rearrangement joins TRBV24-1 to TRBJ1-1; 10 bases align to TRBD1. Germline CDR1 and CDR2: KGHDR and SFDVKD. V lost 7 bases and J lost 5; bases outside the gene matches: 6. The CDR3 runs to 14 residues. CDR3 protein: CATRETGGNTEAFF. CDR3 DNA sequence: TGTGCCACCAGGGAGACAGGGGGCAATACTGAAGCTTTCTTT.

In DNA form, the CDR3 reads TGTGCCAGCAGTTACTGGGGACTAGCTGAAAATGAGCAGTTCTTC. Its protein product is CASSYWGLAENEQFF. The chain carries TRBV6-5 and TRBJ2-1, with 9 bases aligning to TRBD2. Per the germline V gene, CDR1 is MNHEY and CDR2 is SVGAGI. This CDR3 contains 15 residues. V trimming: 1 base; J trimming: 7 bases; junction bases outside the gene matches: 5.

The CDR3 region is CASSAQGQQNTEAFF. The CDR3 bases are TGTGCCAGCAGTGCCCAGGGACAGCAGAACACTGAAGCTTTCTTT. The J gene is TRBJ1-1, the V gene TRBV2; 7 bases are a match to TRBD1. V was pared by 4 bases and J by 1 base, with 6 bases of the junction left unmatched. The CDR3 is 15 residues long. Looked up from germline, CDR1 is SNHLY and CDR2 is FYNNEI.

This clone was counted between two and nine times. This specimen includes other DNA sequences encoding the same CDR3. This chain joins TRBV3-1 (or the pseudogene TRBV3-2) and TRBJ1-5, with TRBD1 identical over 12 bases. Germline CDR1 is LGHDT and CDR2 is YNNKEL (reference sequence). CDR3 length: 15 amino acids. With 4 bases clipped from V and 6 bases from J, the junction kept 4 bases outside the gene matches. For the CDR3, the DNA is TGTGCCAGCAGCCGCGGGACAGGGGGCTTTCAGCCCCAGCATTTT. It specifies CASSRGTGGFQPQHF.

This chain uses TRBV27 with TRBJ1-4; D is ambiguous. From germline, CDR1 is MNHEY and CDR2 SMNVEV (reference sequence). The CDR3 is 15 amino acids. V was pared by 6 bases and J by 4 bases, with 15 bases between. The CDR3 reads CASRGTYTGNEKLFF. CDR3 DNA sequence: TGTGCCAGCAGAGGTACTTATACGGGTAATGAAAAACTGTTTTTT.

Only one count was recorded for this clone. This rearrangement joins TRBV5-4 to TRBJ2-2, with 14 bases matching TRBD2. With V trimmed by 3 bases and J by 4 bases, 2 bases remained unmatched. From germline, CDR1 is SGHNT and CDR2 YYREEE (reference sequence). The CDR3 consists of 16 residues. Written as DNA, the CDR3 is TGTGCCAGCAGCTCTGGGACTAGCGGGGGCACCGGGGAGCTGTTTTTT. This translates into CASSSGTSGGTGELFF.

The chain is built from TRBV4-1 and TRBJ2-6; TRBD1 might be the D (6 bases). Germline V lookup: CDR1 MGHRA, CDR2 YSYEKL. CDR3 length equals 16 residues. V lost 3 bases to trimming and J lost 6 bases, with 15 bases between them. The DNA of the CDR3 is TGCGCCAGCAGCCAGGGAAAACAGGGTCCGGCCAACGTCCTGACTTTC. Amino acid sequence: CASSQGKQGPANVLTF.

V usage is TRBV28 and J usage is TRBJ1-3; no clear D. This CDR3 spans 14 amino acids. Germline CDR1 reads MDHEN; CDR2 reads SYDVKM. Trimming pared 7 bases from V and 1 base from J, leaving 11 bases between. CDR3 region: CASNLRVSGNTIYF. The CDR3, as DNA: TGTGCCAGCAACCTACGCGTATCTGGAAACACCATATATTTT.

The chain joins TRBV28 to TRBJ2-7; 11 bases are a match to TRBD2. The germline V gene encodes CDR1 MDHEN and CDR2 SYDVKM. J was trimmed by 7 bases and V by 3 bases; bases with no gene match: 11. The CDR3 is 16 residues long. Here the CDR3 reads CASSLAASGRLGEQYF. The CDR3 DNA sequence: TGTGCCAGCAGTTTGGCGGCTAGCGGGAGGTTGGGGGAGCAGTACTTC.